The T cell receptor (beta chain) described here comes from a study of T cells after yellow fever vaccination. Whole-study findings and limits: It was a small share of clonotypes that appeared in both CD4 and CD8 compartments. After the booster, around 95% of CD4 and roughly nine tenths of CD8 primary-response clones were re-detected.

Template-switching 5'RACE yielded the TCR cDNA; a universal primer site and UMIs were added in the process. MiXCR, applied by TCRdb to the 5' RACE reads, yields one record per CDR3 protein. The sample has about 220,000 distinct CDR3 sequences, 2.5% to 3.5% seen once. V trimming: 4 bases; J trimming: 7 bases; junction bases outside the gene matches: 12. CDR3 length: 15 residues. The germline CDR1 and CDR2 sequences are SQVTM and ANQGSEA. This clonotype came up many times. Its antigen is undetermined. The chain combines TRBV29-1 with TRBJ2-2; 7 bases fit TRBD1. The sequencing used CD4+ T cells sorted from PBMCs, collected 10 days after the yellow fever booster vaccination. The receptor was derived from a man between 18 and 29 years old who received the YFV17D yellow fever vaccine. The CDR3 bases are TGCAGCGTTGCGAAATCTCAGACAGGGCACGGGGAGCTGTTTTTT. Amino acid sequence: CSVAKSQTGHGELFF.